The rows below give T cell receptor beta chains drawn from one sample of a study of T cells in Graves' hyperthyroidism and ophthalmopathy. Each CDR3 protein is one row after TCRdb ran MiXCR on the multiplex PCR reads. The sample shows roughly 360,000 distinct CDR3 sequences, around an eighth of them seen only once. Sequencing was performed on blood. These receptors were taken from a man aged 25-45 years with Graves' hyperthyroidism that later progressed to Graves' ophthalmopathy. The CDR3 runs from the conserved cysteine through the conserved F or W. D genes are given only for firm matches. Size is stated for part of the rows, as once, few or many counts, or as a class when the clone is expanded.

J gene | clone size | D gene | V gene | CDR3 length | CDR3 DNA | CDR3 protein
TRBJ1-1 | many | TRBD1 | TRBV7-9 | 15 | TGTGCCAGCAGCTCCTACGAGAGACAGGGGACTGAAGCTTTCTTT | CASSSYERQGTEAFF
TRBJ2-1 | many | TRBD1 | TRBV7-9 | 15 | TGTGCCAGCAGCTTAGCCTGGACAGGGAGAAATGAGCAGTTCTTC | CASSLAWTGRNEQFF
TRBJ2-5 | many | NA | TRBV6-1 | 13 | TGTGCCACCACAACTGTCAACCAAGAGACCCAGTACTTC | CATTTVNQETQYF
TRBJ1-2 | many | NA | TRBV19 | 14 | TGTGCCAGTAGTATAGGAGCGGGGAGCTATGGCTACACCTTC | CASSIGAGSYGYTF
TRBJ2-5 | many | TRBD1 | TRBV27 | 15 | TGTGCCAGCAGTTTATTAGCAGGGGGCGAAGAGACCCAGTACTTC | CASSLLAGGEETQYF
TRBJ1-5 | many | NA | TRBV6-1 | 15 | TGTGCCAGCAGCACAGGAGCCTTAGGGAATCAGCCCCAGCATTTT | CASSTGALGNQPQHF
TRBJ1-6 | NA | TRBD1 | TRBV6-1 | 15 | TGTGCCAGCAGTGACCGGACAGGGAGGGGTTCACCCCTCCACTTT | CASSDRTGRGSPLHF
TRBJ2-7 | few | TRBD1 | TRBV29-1 | 13 | TGCAGCGTGGGGACAGGGGAACAAGACGAGCAGTACTTC | CSVGTGEQDEQYF
TRBJ2-1 | many | NA | TRBV27 | 14 | TGTGCCAGCAACGAACTAGGATCCTACAATGAGCAGTTCTTC | CASNELGSYNEQFF
TRBJ1-6 | few | NA | TRBV11-3 | 15 | TGTGCCAGCAGCGTAGCGGTCGGGGTGAAGTCACCCCTCCACTTT | CASSVAVGVKSPLHF
TRBJ2-4 | NA | NA | TRBV9 | 15 | TGTGCCAGCTCGCCAGGCTCCCTAGCCAAAAGCATTCAGTACTTC | CASSPGSLAKSIQYF
TRBJ1-5 | few | NA | TRBV6-1 | 14 | TGTGCCAGCCGGGACACCTATAGCAATCAGCCCCAGCATTTT | CASRDTYSNQPQHF
TRBJ1-5 | few | TRBD1 | TRBV12-5 | 15 | TGTGCTAGTGGTCTGTCAGGGGGTGGGAATCAGCCCCAGCATTTT | CASGLSGGGNQPQHF
TRBJ1-4 | few | NA | TRBV7-9 | 15 | TGTGCCAGCAGCACCCCAGGGCCCCATAATGAAAAACTGTTTTTT | CASSTPGPHNEKLFF
TRBJ2-1 | many | TRBD2 | TRBV12-3/TRBV12-4 | 18 | TGTGCCAGCAGCCCTATGTCGGTTAGCGGGGTTTCCTACAATGAGCAGTTCTTC | CASSPMSVSGVSYNEQFF
TRBJ2-5 | many | TRBD2 | TRBV2 | 12 | TGTGCCAGTAGGACTAGCGCAGAGACCCAGTACTTC | CASRTSAETQYF
TRBJ2-1 | many | NA | TRBV6-5 | 13 | TGTGCCAGCAGTTACTCCCCCAGGGATGAGCAGTTCTTC | CASSYSPRDEQFF
TRBJ1-1 | many | NA | TRBV12-3/TRBV12-4 | 13 | TGTGCCAGCAGTTTAGGGTTAGCGGGTGAAGCTTTCTTT | CASSLGLAGEAFF
TRBJ1-5 | NA | NA | TRBV20-1 | 15 | TGCAGTGCTACCCCGGGGGGGTATAGCAATCAGCCCCAGCATTTT | CSATPGGYSNQPQHF
TRBJ1-1 | many | NA | TRBV11-2 | 17 | TGTGCCAGCAGACACTATGGGCGCAGGGGACGTAGCACTGAAGCTTTCTTT | CASRHYGRRGRSTEAFF
TRBJ1-3 | NA | NA | TRBV5-5 | 17 | TGTGCCAGCAGCTTGGTAGGGACGGACCCCTTACGGGGCACCATATATTTT | CASSLVGTDPLRGTIYF
TRBJ1-4 | NA | NA | TRBV28 | 15 | TGTGCCAGCAGTGCCGGGGGAAGGACTAATGAAAAACTGTTTTTT | CASSAGGRTNEKLFF
TRBJ1-2 | many | NA | TRBV7-9 | 13 | TGTGCCAGCAGCTTAGGGTTGCGCTATGGCTACACCTTC | CASSLGLRYGYTF
TRBJ1-3 | many | NA | TRBV7-9 | 15 | TGTGCCAGCAGCTTAGACGGATACTCTGGAAACACCATATATTTT | CASSLDGYSGNTIYF
TRBJ2-7 | many | TRBD2 | TRBV27 | 15 | TGTGCCAGCAGTTTTCATAGCGGGGGCGCCTACGAGCAGTACTTC | CASSFHSGGAYEQYF
TRBJ1-1 | many | TRBD1 | TRBV28 | 15 | TGTGCCAGCAGTTTACGACAGGGGGTAAACACTGAAGCTTTCTTT | CASSLRQGVNTEAFF
TRBJ1-2 | NA | TRBD1 | TRBV7-9 | 14 | TGTGCCAGCAGTGACCGGACAGGGGCGGTTGGCTACACCTTC | CASSDRTGAVGYTF
TRBJ1-6 | many | NA | TRBV30 | 14 | TGTGCCTGGAGTCTCACTGTCTATAATTCACCCCTCCACTTT | CAWSLTVYNSPLHF
TRBJ2-5 | many | NA | TRBV13 | 16 | TGTGCCAGCAGCATCCACTTGGTAATGGACCAAGAGACCCAGTACTTC | CASSIHLVMDQETQYF
TRBJ2-1 | few | NA | TRBV9 | 15 | TGTGCCAGCAGCGCCAGGGGGGATTCCTACAATGAGCAGTTCTTC | CASSARGDSYNEQFF
TRBJ1-2 | few | TRBD1 | TRBV10-3 | 13 | TGTGCCATCACGGGGACAGGTCCATATGGCTACACCTTC | CAITGTGPYGYTF
TRBJ2-1 | NA | TRBD1 | TRBV4-1 | 15 | TGCGCCAGCAGCCAAGCGGGACAGGGAATCAATGAGCAGTTCTTC | CASSQAGQGINEQFF
TRBJ2-7 | many | NA | TRBV3-1 | 15 | TGTGCCAGCAGCCAAGAAGCAGGGGGGATCTACGAGCAGTACTTC | CASSQEAGGIYEQYF
TRBJ1-4 | NA | NA | TRBV29-1 | 13 | TGCAGCGTTGAATCGGGGATTAATGAAAAACTGTTTTTT | CSVESGINEKLFF
TRBJ2-2 | few | NA | TRBV6-5 | 16 | TGTGCCAGCAGTTACTCCACGGCCGGGGTCACCGGGGAGCTGTTTTTT | CASSYSTAGVTGELFF
TRBJ1-1 | NA | NA | TRBV5-8 | 12 | TGTGCCAGCAGTGACAGGAAGGGTGAAGCTTTCTTT | CASSDRKGEAFF
TRBJ2-3 | many | TRBD2 | TRBV2 | 16 | TGTGCCAGCAAGGCTAGCGGGGGGCTACCCGGAGATACGCAGTATTTT | CASKASGGLPGDTQYF
TRBJ1-1 | many | NA | TRBV12-3/TRBV12-4 | 14 | TGTGCCAGCAGTAAAGCAGGATTGAACACTGAAGCTTTCTTT | CASSKAGLNTEAFF
TRBJ2-3 | NA | NA | TRBV12-3/TRBV12-4 | 15 | TGTGCCAGCAGTCCGGGACCTCAGGGGAAGGATACGCAGTATTTT | CASSPGPQGKDTQYF
TRBJ2-1 | many | TRBD2 | TRBV3-1 | 14 | TGTGCCAGCAGCCAAGAAGGGAGCGGGGGTGAGCAGTTCTTC | CASSQEGSGGEQFF
TRBJ1-1 | many | TRBD1 | TRBV7-2 | 14 | TGTGCCAGCAGCTGGACAGGTATGAACACTGAAGCTTTCTTT | CASSWTGMNTEAFF
TRBJ1-1 | many | NA | TRBV12-3/TRBV12-4 | 13 | TGTGCCAGCACGGACGGAGTGAACACTGAAGCTTTCTTT | CASTDGVNTEAFF
TRBJ1-5 | few | NA | TRBV7-8 | 14 | TGTGCCAGCAGCTTACAGTTTAGCAATCAGCCCCAGCATTTT | CASSLQFSNQPQHF
TRBJ2-1 | NA | TRBD2 | TRBV27 | 16 | TGTGCCAGCAACGAAGGGACCCTAGCGGGGGGGAATGAGCAGTTCTTC | CASNEGTLAGGNEQFF
TRBJ1-5 | NA | NA | TRBV20-1 | 13 | TGCAGTGCTAGTACACAGGGAAATCAGCCCCAGCATTTT | CSASTQGNQPQHF
TRBJ2-3 | many | TRBD2 | TRBV3-1 | 16 | TGCGCCAGCAGCTTGGCCGGGACTAGCGGCACAGATACGCAGTATTTT | CASSLAGTSGTDTQYF
TRBJ1-6 | few | NA | TRBV20-1 | 14 | TGCAGTGCAGCCGGGAGAAGACTTAATTCACCCCTCCACTTT | CSAAGRRLNSPLHF
TRBJ1-5 | NA | NA | TRBV6-6 | 15 | TGTGCCAGCAGTTACGTGGGGTACGGGAATCAGCCCCAGCATTTT | CASSYVGYGNQPQHF
TRBJ2-1 | many | TRBD1 | TRBV15 | 15 | TGTGCCACCAGCCGACAGGGGGCAAGCTACAATGAGCAGTTCTTC | CATSRQGASYNEQFF
TRBJ2-7 | many | NA | TRBV27 | 14 | TGTGCCAGCAGCCACATTAGTCAGGTCGGGGAGCAGTACTTC | CASSHISQVGEQYF
TRBJ2-3 | few | TRBD2 | TRBV20-1 | 16 | TGCAGTGCTCGTTCCGGGACTAGCGGGGGCACAGATACGCAGTATTTT | CSARSGTSGGTDTQYF
TRBJ2-7 | NA | NA | TRBV7-3 | 15 | TGTGCCAGCAGCCCCCGAGGAGGGGGTTCCCTCGAGCAGTACTTC | CASSPRGGGSLEQYF
TRBJ2-7 | NA | NA | TRBV5-1 | 13 | TGCGCCAGCAGCTTCGCGGGGATCGACGAGCAGTACTTC | CASSFAGIDEQYF
TRBJ1-2 | NA | NA | TRBV9 | 14 | TGTGCCAGCAGCGTAGTTGGAGGAAACTATGGCTACACCTTC | CASSVVGGNYGYTF
TRBJ1-1 | many | NA | TRBV7-8 | 16 | TGTGCCAGCAGCCAATGGGAGGAGGGAATGAACACTGAAGCTTTCTTT | CASSQWEEGMNTEAFF
TRBJ2-5 | NA | NA | TRBV7-2 | 15 | TGTGCCAGCAGCTTGGGGGGGGGCCCGGGAGAGACCCAGTACTTC | CASSLGGGPGETQYF
TRBJ1-2 | many | NA | TRBV10-2 | 13 | TGCGCCAGCAGTGAGAATTGGGTCTATGGCTACACCTTC | CASSENWVYGYTF
TRBJ2-5 | NA | TRBD2 | TRBV9 | 14 | TGTGCCAGCAGCCCGCCTAGCGGGGGGCCGGAAAGGTACTTC | CASSPPSGGPERYF
TRBJ2-5 | few | NA | TRBV5-6 | 15 | TGTGCCAGCAGCTTTCCGGGGTTGTACCAAGAGACCCAGTACTTC | CASSFPGLYQETQYF
TRBJ2-2 | NA | NA | TRBV12-3/TRBV12-4 | 18 | TGTGCCAGCAGCCCCCGGGACTCCTTTTTTCAGCCCACCGGGGAGCTGTTTTTT | CASSPRDSFFQPTGELFF